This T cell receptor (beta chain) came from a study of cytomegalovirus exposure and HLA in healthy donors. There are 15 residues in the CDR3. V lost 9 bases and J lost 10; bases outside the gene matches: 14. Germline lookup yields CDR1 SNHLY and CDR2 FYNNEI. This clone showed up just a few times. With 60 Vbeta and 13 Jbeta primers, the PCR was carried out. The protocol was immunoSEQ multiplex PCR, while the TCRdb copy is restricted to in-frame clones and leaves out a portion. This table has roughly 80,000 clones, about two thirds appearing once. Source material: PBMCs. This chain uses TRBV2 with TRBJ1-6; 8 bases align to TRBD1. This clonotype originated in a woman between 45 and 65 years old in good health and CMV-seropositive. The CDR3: CASREIGQGGSPLHF. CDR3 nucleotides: TGTGCCAGTAGGGAGATAGGACAGGGAGGCTCACCCCTCCACTTT. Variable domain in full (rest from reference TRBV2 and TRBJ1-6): EPEVTQTPSHQVTQMGQEVILRCVPISNHLYFYWYRQILGQKVEFLVSFYNNEISEKSEIFDDQFSVERPDGSNFTLKIRSTKLEDSAMYFCASREIGQGGSPLHFGNGTRLTVT.